This T cell receptor beta chain was captured by sequencing in a study of blood T cell repertoires in COVID-19. Overall study: Spain, Italy and the United States supplied samples that represented acute and convalescent COVID-19.

Per the germline V gene, CDR1 is WNHNN and CDR2 is SYGVQD (reference sequence). The germline V and J ends were trimmed by 7 bases and 2 bases, with 21 bases remaining between them. This CDR3 is built from 16 residues. Original methodology: Quantification of nucleated cells was approximated via reference gene primer amplification. Sequencing used immunoSEQ multiplex PCR; TCRdb keeps in-frame clones, though not all of them. For V, J and clone size, that table is used; D and trimming come from the DNA. There are hundreds of thousands of clones in the sample; approximately 89% occur only once, and about 2.3% lies in the top ten. While infection was still active, Seattle patients were enrolled and then followed longitudinally.

The chain carries TRBV10-1 and TRBJ2-7, with a possible D match to TRBD2 (7 bases). The sample taken for sequencing was peripheral blood. The receptor was isolated from a woman aged 55-75 years with COVID-19, enrolled during active disease. The CDR3 sequence: CASKRRGGMVPYEQYF. CDR3 DNA sequence: TGCGCCAGCAAGAGAAGGGGGGGCATGGTACCCTACGAGCAGTACTTC.